One sample yielded the 28 T cell receptor beta chains listed below, sequenced in a study of T cell repertoires in cytomegalovirus infection. TCRdb used MiXCR to reprocess the reads, holding one entry per CDR3 protein. The sample gives 150,000 to 200,000 distinct CDR3 sequences, approximately 21% of which show up once; roughly 25% is in the top ten. These receptors lack a known antigen. Sequenced here: CD8+ T cells from cultured PBMCs, sampled from culture after CMV antigen stimulation. Source of these receptors: a human donor in good health (CMV status not recorded). Some clones in this sample may be carry-over from other donors' samples.

This chain connects TRBV12-3 or TRBV12-4 to TRBJ2-7, with unresolved D. V gave up 6 bases and J gave up 7 bases, with 13 bases separating them. The CDR3 consists of 12 residues. The CDR3 DNA follows: TGTGCCAGCAGCCTTTCCCTGAGGGAGCAGTACTTC. Translating it yields CASSLSLREQYF.

This clonotype was counted between two and nine times. CDR3: CATKHRGRAGANVLTF. The CDR3 DNA is TGTGCCACCAAGCACAGGGGGAGGGCTGGGGCCAACGTCCTGACTTTC. The gene calls are TRBV2 and TRBJ2-6; perhaps TRBD1 as D (8 bases). The V end was cut by 10 bases, the J end by 2 bases, with 18 bases between. There are 16 residues in the CDR3. Germline loops: CDR1 SNHLY, CDR2 FYNNEI.

This sequence joins TRBV6-2 or TRBV6-3 and TRBJ2-7; 9 positions agree with TRBD1. The V gene's germline CDR1 is MNHEY and CDR2 SVGEGT. With V trimmed by 5 bases and J by 0 bases, 2 bases remained unmatched. The CDR3 length is 14 residues. The CDR3 loop reads CASSRTGDSYEQYF. CDR3 coding DNA: TGTGCCAGCAGTCGGACAGGGGACTCCTACGAGCAGTACTTC.

The chain employs TRBV7-2 and TRBJ1-1, with D perhaps matching TRBD1 (5 bases). V was pared by 2 bases and J by 8 bases, with 12 bases between. CDR3 length: 13 amino acids. Per the germline V gene, CDR1 is SGHTA and CDR2 is FQGNSA. CDR3 sequence reads: CASSLQGRAEAFF. The CDR3 DNA reads as TGTGCCAGCAGCTTACAGGGAAGAGCCGAAGCTTTCTTT.

The rearrangement joins TRBV7-2 to TRBJ1-2; 7 bases line up with TRBD1. The CDR3 consists of 13 residues. J was trimmed by 4 bases and V by 5 bases; bases with no gene match: 4. CDR1 is SGHTA, CDR2 FQGNSA, per germline. CDR3 in amino acids: CASSPGQSYGYTF. In nucleotides, the CDR3 is TGTGCCAGCAGCCCGGGACAGAGCTATGGCTACACCTTC.

V gene TRBV7-9 combines with J gene TRBJ1-4; D is unresolved. The CDR3 sequence is 14 residues long. Germline CDR1 reads SEHNR; CDR2 reads FQNEAQ (reference sequence). Trimming removed 7 bases at V and 3 bases at J, with 12 bases between. In DNA form, the CDR3 reads TGTGCCAGCACTCTTGGGCGTCCTAATGAAAAACTGTTTTTT. Amino acid sequence: CASTLGRPNEKLFF. Drawing the rest from reference TRBV7-9 and TRBJ1-4, the complete variable domain is DTGVSQNPRHKITKRGQNVTFRCDPISEHNRLYWYRQTLGQGPEFLTYFQNEAQLEKSRLLSDRFSAERPKGSFSTLEIQRTEQGDSAMYLCASTLGRPNEKLFFGSGTQLSVL.

The chain carries TRBV19 and TRBJ2-7; D is ambiguous. V lost 1 base and J lost 2, with 6 bases in between. From germline, CDR1 is LNHDA and CDR2 SQIVND (reference sequence). CDR3 length: 13 amino acids. CDR3 residues: CASSIGFTYEQYF. DNA for the CDR3: TGTGCCAGTAGTATAGGTTTCACCTACGAGCAGTACTTC.

The CDR3: CASSQDIWSLRTKNTEAFF. CDR3 in DNA: TGCGCCAGCAGCCAAGATATATGGAGCCTACGGACAAAGAACACTGAAGCTTTCTTT. The chain uses TRBV4-3 and TRBJ1-1; D possibly corresponds to TRBD1 (5 bases). From germline, CDR1 is LGHNA and CDR2 YSLEER. The V gene lost 0 bases and the J gene lost 1 base, with 21 bases spanning the gap. CDR3 size: 19 residues.

J is TRBJ2-3 and V is TRBV6-1; 9 bases are shared with TRBD2. From germline, CDR1 is MNHNS and CDR2 SASEGT. V shed 3 bases, J shed 5 bases, and the junction held 12 bases outside the gene matches. The CDR3 totals 17 residues. CDR3 in DNA: TGTGCCAGCAGTGACTTGGATCGCGGGGGGGCCAAAGATACGCAGTATTTT. Its protein product is CASSDLDRGGAKDTQYF.

The V and J genes are TRBV12-3 or TRBV12-4 and TRBJ2-5, with a possible D match to TRBD2 (6 bases). This CDR3 is 15 amino acids long. V was shortened by 7 bases and J by 5 bases, with 20 bases between the two germline ends. The CDR3 spells CASINNGRFSETQYF. The DNA of the CDR3 is TGTGCCAGCATTAACAATGGGAGGTTTTCGGAGACCCAGTACTTC.

The table lists this clonotype with many counts. This sequence joins TRBV7-8 and TRBJ1-1; D may be TRBD1 (5 bases). V was cut by 5 bases and J by 4 bases, with 8 bases left in between. The CDR3 spans 12 residues. Germline V gene lookup returns CDR1 SGHVS and CDR2 FQNEAQ. The chain's CDR3 is CASSPGTTEAFF. CDR3 nucleotide sequence: TGTGCCAGCAGCCCAGGGACCACTGAAGCTTTCTTT.

The chain recombines TRBV7-2 with TRBJ1-6, with 8 bases identical to TRBD1. V shed 5 bases and J 7 bases; nucleotides not matched to a gene: 10. The CDR3 contains 16 residues. CDR1 and CDR2 (germline): SGHTA, FQGNSA. CDR3 bases: TGTGCCAGCAGCAAACCCGACAGGGGTCGGAATTCACCCCTCCACTTT. This codes for CASSKPDRGRNSPLHF.

The V gene is TRBV7-8, the J gene TRBJ2-3; 7 positions match TRBD1. In germline, CDR1 is SGHVS, CDR2 FQNEAQ. CDR3 length: 15 amino acids. With 5 bases clipped from V and 4 bases from J, the junction kept 9 bases outside the gene matches. CDR3 nucleotides: TGTGCCAGCAGCACGGCCGACAGGGCGGCAGATACGCAGTATTTT. Translation gives CASSTADRAADTQYF.

A few counts support this clonotype. The conserved phenylalanine or tryptophan is not found at the CDR3 terminus, so this likely reflects a read error. V usage is TRBV4-1 and J usage is TRBJ1-4; 8 bases agree with TRBD1. CDR3 length: 17 amino acids. The germline CDR1 and CDR2 sequences are MGHRA and YSYEKL. V gave up 1 base and J gave up 3 bases; unmatched junction bases: 7. The CDR3 DNA reads as TGCGCCAGCAGCCAAGCCGACAGGGGAATAGCTAATGAAAAACTGTTTCTT. Residues: CASSQADRGIANEKLFL.

The genes are TRBV6-6 and TRBJ1-1; D remains ambiguous. This CDR3 is 12 amino acids long. V lost 2 bases and J lost 7, with 8 bases in between. Per germline, CDR1 MNHNY and CDR2 SVGAGI (reference sequence). The CDR3 region is CASSYTYFEAFF. CDR3 coding DNA: TGTGCCAGCAGTTACACTTACTTTGAAGCTTTCTTT.

This chain connects TRBV7-9 to TRBJ1-1; 9 bases agree with TRBD1. The CDR3 is 12 residues long. Germline V lookup: CDR1 SEHNR, CDR2 FQNEAQ (reference sequence). Trimming took 6 bases from V and 10 from J; bases not matched to a gene: 6. CDR3 residues: CASRRTGERAFF. DNA for the CDR3: TGTGCCAGCAGGCGGACAGGGGAACGAGCTTTCTTT.

The chain carries TRBV29-1 and TRBJ2-1, with TRBD2 as a possible D gene (6 bases). CDR1 is SQVTM and CDR2 is ANQGSEA in the germline V gene. V lost 2 bases to trimming and J lost 9 bases, with 8 bases between them. The length of the CDR3 is 11 residues. The CDR3 reads CSVESSGEQFF. The CDR3 DNA sequence: TGCAGCGTTGAAAGTAGCGGTGAGCAGTTCTTC.

This clonotype has just a few counts. The chain carries TRBV7-2 and TRBJ1-1; D may be TRBD1 (5 bases). Trimming stripped 1 base from V and 6 bases from J, with 12 bases between. Germline V lookup: CDR1 SGHTA, CDR2 FQGNSA. The CDR3 loop spans 14 amino acids. The CDR3 bases are TGTGCCAGCAGCTTAGGGGGGGGAGCCTCTGAAGCTTTCTTT. This translates into CASSLGGGASEAFF.

There are a few counts of this clonotype. The V call is TRBV28, the J call TRBJ1-1, with TRBD1 identical over 10 bases. This CDR3 spans 16 amino acids. The germline V gene has CDR1 MDHEN and CDR2 SYDVKM. V trimming: 6 bases; J trimming: 0 bases; junction bases outside the gene matches: 7. In DNA form, the CDR3 reads TGTGCCAGCAGCCCGGACAGGGGGAAAATGAACACTGAAGCTTTCTTT. Its translation is CASSPDRGKMNTEAFF.

The chain carries TRBV13 and TRBJ1-2, with 7 bases lining up with TRBD1. Germline CDR1 PRHDT, CDR2 FYEKMQ (reference sequence). The CDR3 has 20 amino acids. V lost 4 bases, J lost 0 bases, and 20 bases stayed unmatched. CDR3 DNA sequence: TGTGCCAGCAGCTCCCCGGCCGGTAAAGGGGGCGAGGCGGCTAACTATGGCTACACCTTC. Its translation: CASSSPAGKGGEAANYGYTF.

V and J are TRBV6-6 and TRBJ1-5, with D tentatively TRBD1 (5 bases). Germline V gene data show CDR1 as MNHNY and CDR2 as SVGAGI (reference sequence). Trimming cost V 4 bases and J 1 base, with 11 bases left between them. The CDR3 runs to 15 residues. The CDR3 sequence is CASSSLKGSNQPQHF. The CDR3 DNA follows: TGTGCCAGCAGTTCCCTAAAGGGGAGCAATCAGCCCCAGCATTTT.

The rearrangement uses TRBV7-6 and TRBJ2-5; 13 bases are shared with TRBD2. The CDR3 is 16 amino acids. V dropped 0 bases and J dropped 5; count of bases not matched to a gene: 3. The germline V gene has CDR1 SGHVS and CDR2 FNYEAQ. The CDR3 DNA sequence: TGTGCCAGCAGCTTAGCCCGGACTAGCGGGGGTGAGACCCAGTACTTC. The encoded protein is CASSLARTSGGETQYF.

This clonotype showed up just a few times. The V call is TRBV6-2 or TRBV6-3, the J call TRBJ2-2; D unclear. Trimming stripped 0 bases from V and 6 bases from J, with 11 bases between. This CDR3 is built from 15 residues. CDR1 is MNHEY and CDR2 is SVGEGT in the germline V gene. CDR3 bases: TGTGCCAGCAGTTACTCCCTCCCTACGGCCGGGGAGCTGTTTTTT. Translation gives CASSYSLPTAGELFF.

This clonotype showed up just a few times. This chain uses TRBV6-1 with TRBJ2-3; TRBD2 might be the D (5 bases). The germline V gene encodes CDR1 MNHNS and CDR2 SASEGT. Trimming removed 7 bases from V and 0 bases from J, with 14 bases in between. The CDR3 runs 15 residues. The CDR3 protein is CASTKRESSTDTQYF. In DNA form, the CDR3 reads TGTGCCAGCACGAAGAGGGAATCTAGCACAGATACGCAGTATTTT.

J is TRBJ1-1 and V is TRBV4-1; D is undetermined. Germline V CDR1 and CDR2: MGHRA, YSYEKL. Trimming took 6 bases from V and 0 from J, leaving 20 bases between them. The CDR3 loop spans 17 amino acids. The CDR3 reads CASSSARVMALNTEAFF. The DNA for the CDR3 is TGCGCCAGCAGTTCGGCTCGGGTAATGGCTCTGAACACTGAAGCTTTCTTT.

This chain uses TRBV10-2 with TRBJ2-3, with D tentatively TRBD1 (6 bases). The CDR3 contains 18 residues. Trimming cost V 0 bases and J 2 bases, with 18 bases left between them. Per germline, CDR1 WSHSY and CDR2 SAAADI. In DNA form, the CDR3 reads TGCGCCAGCAGTGAGTCGTTCTCAGGGGATTCCCACACAGATACGCAGTATTTT. Amino acid sequence: CASSESFSGDSHTDTQYF.

The V and J genes are TRBV7-6 and TRBJ2-6; no clear D gene. V dropped 2 bases and J dropped 0 bases, with 11 bases sitting between them. The germline V gene encodes CDR1 SGHVS and CDR2 FNYEAQ. The CDR3 covers 17 residues. CDR3: CASSLFFEFSGANVLTF. The DNA for the CDR3 is TGTGCCAGCAGCTTATTTTTTGAATTCTCTGGGGCCAACGTCCTGACTTTC.

The sample holds a few counts of this clonotype. The chain is built from TRBV28 and TRBJ1-1; 7 nucleotides align to TRBD1. Germline CDR1 is MDHEN and CDR2 is SYDVKM. Germline trimming cut 6 bases from V and 4 bases from J; bases unmatched to any gene: 8. The CDR3 totals 14 residues. In DNA, the CDR3 is TGTGCCAGCAGAACCTCGGGACAGCTCACTGAAGCTTTCTTT. This encodes CASRTSGQLTEAFF.